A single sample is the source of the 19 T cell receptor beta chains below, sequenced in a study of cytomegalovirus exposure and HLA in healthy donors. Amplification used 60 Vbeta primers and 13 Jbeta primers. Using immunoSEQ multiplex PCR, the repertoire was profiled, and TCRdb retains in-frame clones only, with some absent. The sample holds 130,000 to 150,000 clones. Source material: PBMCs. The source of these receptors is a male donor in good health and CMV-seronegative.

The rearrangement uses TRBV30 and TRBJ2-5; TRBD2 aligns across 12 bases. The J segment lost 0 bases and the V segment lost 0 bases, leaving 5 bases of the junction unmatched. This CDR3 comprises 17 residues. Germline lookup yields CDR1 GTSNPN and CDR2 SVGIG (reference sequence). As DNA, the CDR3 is TGTGCCTGGAGTGTACGCCGGACTAGCGGGGACCAAGAGACCCAGTACTTC. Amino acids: CAWSVRRTSGDQETQYF.

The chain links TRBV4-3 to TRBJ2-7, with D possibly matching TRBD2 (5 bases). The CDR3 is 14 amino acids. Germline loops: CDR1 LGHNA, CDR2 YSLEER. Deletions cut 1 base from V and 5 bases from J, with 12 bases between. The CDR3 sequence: CASSQGTLANEQYF. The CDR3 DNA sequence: TGCGCCAGCAGCCAAGGGACTTTGGCCAACGAGCAGTACTTC.

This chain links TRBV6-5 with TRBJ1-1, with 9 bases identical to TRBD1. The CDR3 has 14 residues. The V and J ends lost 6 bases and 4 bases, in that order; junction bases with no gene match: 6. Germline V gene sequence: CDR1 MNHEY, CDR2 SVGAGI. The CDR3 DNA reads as TGTGCCAGCAGCGAACAGGGGGCGCTCACTGAAGCTTTCTTT. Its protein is CASSEQGALTEAFF.

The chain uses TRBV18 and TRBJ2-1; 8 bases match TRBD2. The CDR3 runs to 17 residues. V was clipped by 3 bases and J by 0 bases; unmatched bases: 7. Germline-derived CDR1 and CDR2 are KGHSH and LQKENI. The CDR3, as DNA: TGTGCCAGCTCACCGATTAGCGGGGTCCTCTCCTACAATGAGCAGTTCTTC. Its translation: CASSPISGVLSYNEQFF.

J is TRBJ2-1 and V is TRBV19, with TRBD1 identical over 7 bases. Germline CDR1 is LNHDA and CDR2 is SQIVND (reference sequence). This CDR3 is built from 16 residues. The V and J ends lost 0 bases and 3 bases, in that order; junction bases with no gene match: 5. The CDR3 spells CASSIDKGANYNEQFF. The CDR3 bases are TGTGCCAGTAGTATAGATAAGGGGGCGAACTACAATGAGCAGTTCTTC.

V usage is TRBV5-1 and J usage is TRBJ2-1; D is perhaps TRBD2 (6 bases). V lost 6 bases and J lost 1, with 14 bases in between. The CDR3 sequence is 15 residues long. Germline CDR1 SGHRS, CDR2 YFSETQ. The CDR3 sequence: CASTLEGWSYNEQFF. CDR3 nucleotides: TGCGCCAGCACCCTGGAGGGGTGGTCCTACAATGAGCAGTTCTTC.

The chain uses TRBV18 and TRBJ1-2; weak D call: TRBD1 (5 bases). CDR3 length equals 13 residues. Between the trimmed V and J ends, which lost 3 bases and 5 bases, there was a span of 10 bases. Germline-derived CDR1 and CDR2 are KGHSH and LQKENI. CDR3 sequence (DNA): TGTGCCAGCTCACCGAACAGGAATTATGGCTACACCTTC. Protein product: CASSPNRNYGYTF.

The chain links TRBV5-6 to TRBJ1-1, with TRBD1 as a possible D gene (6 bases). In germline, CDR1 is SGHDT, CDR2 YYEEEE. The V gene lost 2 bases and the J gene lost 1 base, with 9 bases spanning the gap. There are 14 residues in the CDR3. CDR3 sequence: CASSFGQQNTEAFF. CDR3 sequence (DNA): TGTGCCAGCAGCTTCGGACAGCAGAACACTGAAGCTTTCTTT.

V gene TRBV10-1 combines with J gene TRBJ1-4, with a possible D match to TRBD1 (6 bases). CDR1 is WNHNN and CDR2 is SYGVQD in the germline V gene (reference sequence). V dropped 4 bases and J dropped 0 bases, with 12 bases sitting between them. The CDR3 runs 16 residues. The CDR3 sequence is CASSARTDSTNEKLFF. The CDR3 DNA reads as TGCGCCAGCAGTGCGAGGACAGATTCAACTAATGAAAAACTGTTTTTT.

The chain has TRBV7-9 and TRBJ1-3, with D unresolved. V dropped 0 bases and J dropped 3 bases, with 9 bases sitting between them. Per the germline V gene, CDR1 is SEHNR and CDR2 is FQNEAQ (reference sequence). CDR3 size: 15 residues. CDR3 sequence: CASSLAIGGGNTIYF. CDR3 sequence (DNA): TGTGCCAGCAGCTTAGCCATCGGAGGTGGAAACACCATATATTTT. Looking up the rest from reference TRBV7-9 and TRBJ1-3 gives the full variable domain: DTGVSQNPRHKITKRGQNVTFRCDPISEHNRLYWYRQTLGQGPEFLTYFQNEAQLEKSRLLSDRFSAERPKGSFSTLEIQRTEQGDSAMYLCASSLAIGGGNTIYFGEGSWLTVV.

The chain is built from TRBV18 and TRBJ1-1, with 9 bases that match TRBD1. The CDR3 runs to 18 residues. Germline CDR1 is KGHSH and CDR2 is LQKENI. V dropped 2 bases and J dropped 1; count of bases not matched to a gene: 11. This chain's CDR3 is CASSPARQGVPRNTEAFF. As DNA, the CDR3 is TGTGCCAGCTCACCAGCAAGACAGGGGGTGCCCCGGAACACTGAAGCTTTCTTT.

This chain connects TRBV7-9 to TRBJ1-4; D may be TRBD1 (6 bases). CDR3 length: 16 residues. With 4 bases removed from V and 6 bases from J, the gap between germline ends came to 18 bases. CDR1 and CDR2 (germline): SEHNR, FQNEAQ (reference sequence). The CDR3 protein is CASSSITGFSDEKLFF. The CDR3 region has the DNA TGTGCCAGCAGCTCGATAACAGGGTTTTCAGATGAAAAACTGTTTTTT.

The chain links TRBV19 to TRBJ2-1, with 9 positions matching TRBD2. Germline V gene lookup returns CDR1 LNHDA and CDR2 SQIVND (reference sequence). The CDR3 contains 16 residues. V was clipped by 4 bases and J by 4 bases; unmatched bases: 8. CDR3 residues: CASSTSTSGSYNEQFF. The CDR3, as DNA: TGTGCCAGTAGTACCTCGACTAGCGGATCTTACAATGAGCAGTTCTTC.

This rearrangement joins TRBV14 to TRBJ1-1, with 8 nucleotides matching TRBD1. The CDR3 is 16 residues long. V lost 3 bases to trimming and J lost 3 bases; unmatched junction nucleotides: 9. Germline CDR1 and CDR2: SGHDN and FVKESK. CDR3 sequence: CASSQSLQGGYTEAFF. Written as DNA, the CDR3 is TGTGCCAGCAGCCAGAGCCTACAGGGGGGGTACACTGAAGCTTTCTTT.

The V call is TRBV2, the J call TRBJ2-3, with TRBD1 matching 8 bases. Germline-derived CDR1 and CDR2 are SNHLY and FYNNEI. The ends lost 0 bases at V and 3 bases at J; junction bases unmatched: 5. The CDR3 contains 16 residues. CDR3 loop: CASSEAYRGSTDTQYF. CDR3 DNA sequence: TGTGCCAGCAGTGAAGCTTACAGGGGGAGTACAGATACGCAGTATTTT. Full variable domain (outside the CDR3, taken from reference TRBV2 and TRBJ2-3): EPEVTQTPSHQVTQMGQEVILRCVPISNHLYFYWYRQILGQKVEFLVSFYNNEISEKSEIFDDQFSVERPDGSNFTLKIRSTKLEDSAMYFCASSEAYRGSTDTQYFGPGTRLTVL.

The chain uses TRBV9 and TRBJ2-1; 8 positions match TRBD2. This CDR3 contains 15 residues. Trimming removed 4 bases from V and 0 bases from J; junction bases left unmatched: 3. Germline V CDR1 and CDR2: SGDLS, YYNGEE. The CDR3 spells CASSTLAGSYNEQFF. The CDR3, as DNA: TGTGCCAGCAGCACCCTAGCGGGCTCCTACAATGAGCAGTTCTTC.

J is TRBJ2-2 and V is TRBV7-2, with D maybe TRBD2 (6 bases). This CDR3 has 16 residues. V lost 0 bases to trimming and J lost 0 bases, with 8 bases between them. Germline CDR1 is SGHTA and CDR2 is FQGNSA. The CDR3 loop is CASSLASGTNTGELFF. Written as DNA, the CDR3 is TGTGCCAGCAGCTTAGCTAGCGGAACGAACACCGGGGAGCTGTTTTTT. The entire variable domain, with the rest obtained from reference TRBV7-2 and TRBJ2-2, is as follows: GAGVSQSPSNKVTEKGKDVELRCDPISGHTALYWYRQSLGQGLEFLIYFQGNSAPDKSGLPSDRFSAERTGGSVSTLTIQRTQQEDSAVYLCASSLASGTNTGELFFGEGSRLTVL.

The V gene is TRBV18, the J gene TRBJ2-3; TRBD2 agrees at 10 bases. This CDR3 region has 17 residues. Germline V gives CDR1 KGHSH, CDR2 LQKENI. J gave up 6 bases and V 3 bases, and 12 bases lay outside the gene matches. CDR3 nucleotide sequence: TGTGCCAGCTCACCCCCGAGTAGCGGGGGGTCGGCGGATACGCAGTATTTT. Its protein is CASSPPSSGGSADTQYF.

The CDR3 nucleotides are TGTGCCAGCAGCCCGGCACTCAGGGGGAACGAGCAGTACTTC. This gives the protein CASSPALRGNEQYF. J is TRBJ2-7 and V is TRBV14, with TRBD1 identical over 7 bases. After removal of 4 bases from V and 5 bases from J, the junction contained 8 bases not matched to a gene. This CDR3 contains 14 residues. Germline V gene sequence: CDR1 SGHDN, CDR2 FVKESK. The entire variable domain, with the rest obtained from reference TRBV14 and TRBJ2-7, is as follows: EAGVTQFPSHSVIEKGQTVTLRCDPISGHDNLYWYRRVMGKEIKFLLHFVKESKQDESGMPNNRFLAERTGGTYSTLKVQPAELEDSGVYFCASSPALRGNEQYFGPGTRLTVT.